This T cell receptor beta chain was recovered during a study of Graves' ophthalmopathy and Graves' hyperthyroidism. This clonotype came up many times. What it binds is not known. General study points: Also, most clonotypes expanded in the thyroid above 0.001 frequency appeared in blood.

TCR beta CDR3 amplification used RNA transcripts. In the first round, RT-PCR was carried out with HTBI primers, and a multiplex PCR formed the second round. Each CDR3 protein gets one entry after TCRdb re-called the multiplex PCR reads with MiXCR. The sample has under 400,000 distinct CDR3 sequences, roughly 16% seen once; the top ten hold about 12%. The CDR3 sequence is 15 residues long. Deletions cut 3 bases from V and 7 bases from J, with 18 bases between. Germline CDR1 DFQATT, CDR2 SNEGSKA (reference sequence). The receptor comes from an adult man with Graves' ophthalmopathy. Sequencing was carried out using peripheral blood. This rearrangement joins TRBV20-1 to TRBJ2-2, with D possibly being TRBD2 (5 bases). The CDR3: CSAREPTDGVGELFF. The CDR3 nucleotides read TGCAGTGCTAGGGAACCCACGGACGGGGTCGGGGAGCTGTTTTTT.